This T cell receptor (beta chain) was obtained from a study of shared clonotypes between healthy human individuals. Clones were read by immunoSEQ multiplex PCR, and TCRdb kept only the in-frame ones, dropping some. The sample records hundreds of thousands of clones, around 81% being singletons. This clone has more than one count but fewer than ten. Sequences were obtained from PBMCs. This TCR derives from a woman between 35 and 50 years old in good health. Some clones in this sample may be carry-over from other donors' samples.

The CDR3 bases are TGTGCCAGCAGTTCCGGGACTAGCGGGTACAATGAGCAGTTCTTC. The encoded protein is CASSSGTSGYNEQFF. The chain is built from TRBV7-6 and TRBJ2-1, with TRBD2 matching over 12 bases. Trimming removed 6 bases from V and 4 bases from J; junction bases left unmatched: 4. Germline loops: CDR1 SGHVS, CDR2 FNYEAQ. The CDR3 has 15 residues.